Reported below is one T cell receptor (beta chain). This sample is part of a study of blood T cell repertoires in COVID-19. Measured with immunoSEQ multiplex PCR; TCRdb has only the in-frame clones, and not every one. The sample yields some 180,000 clones, around 80% seen once. The germline V gene has CDR1 GTSNPN and CDR2 SVGIG (reference sequence). This CDR3 has 14 amino acids. The V gene end was trimmed by 0 bases and the J gene end by 3 bases; junction bases not matched to a gene: 5. What was sequenced was peripheral blood. The chain employs TRBV30 and TRBJ2-7; 7 bases line up with TRBD2. The TCR originated in a man aged 45 to 65 who had recovered from COVID-19. Written as DNA, the CDR3 is TGTGCCTGGAGTGTAGGGAGGGTTTACTACGAGCAGTACTTC. Protein sequence: CAWSVGRVYYEQYF.